Below are 28 T cell receptor beta chains sequenced from a single sample in a study of T cells in Graves' hyperthyroidism and ophthalmopathy. Regions amplified from RNA transcripts were the TCR beta CDR3 regions. An initial round of RT-PCR targeting the TCR CDR3 relied on the HTBI primer set. TCRdb passed the multiplex PCR reads through MiXCR, listing each CDR3 protein once. This sample carries 500,000 to 650,000 distinct CDR3 sequences, about 14% of them seen once, and the ten largest clones take 11% to 15%. The specimen was blood. The source is a middle-aged woman with Graves' hyperthyroidism.

Ten or more counts support this clonotype. The chain links TRBV3-1 to TRBJ2-5, with TRBD2 identical over 8 bases. Germline-derived CDR1 and CDR2 are LGHDT and YNNKEL (reference sequence). The CDR3 is 18 residues long. J gave up 4 bases and V 5 bases, and 18 bases lay outside the gene matches. The CDR3 spells CASSNIQPAGVVRETQYF. CDR3 DNA sequence: TGTGCCAGCAGCAATATTCAACCAGCGGGAGTCGTTCGAGAGACCCAGTACTTC.

The chain has TRBV9 and TRBJ2-1; D is ambiguous. This CDR3 region has 13 residues. CDR1 is SGDLS and CDR2 is YYNGEE in the germline V gene. Trimming cost V 3 bases and J 5 bases, with 9 bases left between them. CDR3 protein: CASSGISNNEQFF. The CDR3 coding sequence is TGTGCCAGCAGCGGTATTAGCAACAATGAGCAGTTCTTC.

This chain joins TRBV18 and TRBJ1-2; the D gene is possibly TRBD1 (5 bases). This CDR3 region has 14 residues. Germline loops: CDR1 KGHSH, CDR2 LQKENI. V dropped 4 bases and J dropped 4 bases, with 13 bases sitting between them. The CDR3 spells CASSLDSGTYGYTF. CDR3 bases: TGTGCCAGCTCACTTGACTCCGGGACCTATGGCTACACCTTC.

This clonotype was detected ten times or more. The V and J genes are TRBV28 and TRBJ2-5; D not certain. Trimming stripped 6 bases from V and 3 bases from J, with 14 bases between. Germline-derived CDR1 and CDR2 are MDHEN and SYDVKM. CDR3 size: 14 residues. This CDR3 reads CASRPELGKETQYF. The CDR3 DNA reads as TGTGCCAGCAGACCGGAGTTGGGCAAAGAGACCCAGTACTTC.

This clonotype was recorded at least ten times. The chain is built from TRBV3-1 and TRBJ2-3; 9 positions match TRBD2. V dropped 4 bases and J dropped 1; count of bases not matched to a gene: 3. CDR1 LGHDT and CDR2 YNNKEL come from the germline V gene (reference sequence). CDR3 length: 15 amino acids. The CDR3 sequence: CASSRSGSGTDTQYF. The CDR3 DNA sequence: TGTGCCAGCAGCCGTAGCGGGAGTGGCACAGATACGCAGTATTTT.

The gene calls are TRBV19 and TRBJ1-4; TRBD1 agrees at 9 bases. The ends lost 6 bases at V and 7 bases at J; junction bases unmatched: 6. The CDR3 runs 14 residues. CDR1 is LNHDA and CDR2 is SQIVND in the germline V gene (reference sequence). CDR3 protein: CASSPTGGSEKLFF. As DNA, the CDR3 is TGTGCCAGTAGCCCGACAGGGGGAAGTGAAAAACTGTTTTTT.

This clonotype was detected ten times or more. The chain carries TRBV11-1 and TRBJ2-7; possibly TRBD1 for D (6 bases). CDR1 is SGHAT and CDR2 is FQDESV in the germline V gene (reference sequence). Trimming pared 1 base from V and 2 bases from J, leaving 15 bases between. The CDR3 totals 16 residues. CDR3 amino acids: CASSLGIQDRAYEQYF. The CDR3 DNA sequence: TGTGCCAGCAGCTTAGGCATTCAGGACAGAGCCTACGAGCAGTACTTC.

In this sample, this clonotype turned up many times. The chain carries TRBV2 and TRBJ1-4; D is perhaps TRBD1 (5 bases). Trimming cost V 8 bases and J 0 bases, with 19 bases left between them. The CDR3 totals 17 residues. Germline-derived CDR1 and CDR2 are SNHLY and FYNNEI. This chain's CDR3 is CASLRGSSSATNEKLFF. The CDR3 DNA reads TGTGCCAGCTTGCGGGGGTCCAGCTCCGCAACTAATGAAAAACTGTTTTTT.

This clonotype was seen ten or more times. The chain employs TRBV28 and TRBJ2-7; TRBD1 aligns across 7 bases. This CDR3 spans 15 amino acids. The V and J ends lost 2 bases and 0 bases, in that order; junction bases with no gene match: 4. CDR1 is MDHEN and CDR2 is SYDVKM in the germline V gene. The DNA for the CDR3 is TGTGCCAGCAGTTTAGACAGGGTCCCCTCCTACGAGCAGTACTTC. It translates to CASSLDRVPSYEQYF.

The chain couples TRBV18 to TRBJ2-1; no firm D call. In germline, CDR1 is KGHSH, CDR2 LQKENI. The CDR3 runs to 15 residues. Trimming removed 0 bases at V and 6 bases at J, with 12 bases between. The CDR3 DNA reads as TGTGCCAGCTCACCACCGAACGGGTTGGGCAATGAGCAGTTCTTC. Translation gives CASSPPNGLGNEQFF.

Many counts were recorded for this clonotype. The chain has TRBV6-1 and TRBJ2-7; no definite D call. Per the germline V gene, CDR1 is MNHNS and CDR2 is SASEGT. CDR3 length: 12 residues. The V end was cut by 5 bases, the J end by 3 bases, with 8 bases between. In DNA, the CDR3 is TGTGCCAGCAGTCGACGGTACTACGAGCAGTACTTC. Residues: CASSRRYYEQYF.

On this clonotype: A single base separates this from a much larger clone, so it may be a read error. It is likely a read error, because the conserved phenylalanine at the end of the CDR3 is missing. The rearrangement links TRBV18 to TRBJ1-5; possible D gene TRBD1, 5 bases. CDR3 length: 15 residues. Per the germline V gene, CDR1 is KGHSH and CDR2 is LQKENI. V was clipped by 3 bases and J by 0 bases, with 9 bases between them. The CDR3 reads CASSPGPYSNQPQHL. CDR3 coding DNA: TGTGCCAGCTCACCGGGACCGTATAGCAATCAGCCCCAGCATCTT.

This chain joins TRBV28 and TRBJ1-4, with a weak D call TRBD1 (6 bases). Germline loops: CDR1 MDHEN, CDR2 SYDVKM. The CDR3 has 16 amino acids. Trimming took 7 bases from V and 3 from J, leaving 18 bases between them. The CDR3 loop reads CASTIQGIQPNEKLFF. Here the CDR3 DNA reads TGTGCCAGCACCATACAGGGAATCCAACCTAATGAAAAACTGTTTTTT.

The sample holds many counts of this clonotype. The V gene is TRBV11-2, the J gene TRBJ2-3; TRBD2 agrees at 10 bases. The trim removed 5 bases at V and 2 bases at J, leaving 7 bases unmatched. In germline, CDR1 is SGHAT, CDR2 FQNNGV. The CDR3 totals 16 residues. This CDR3 is CASSARTSGLTDTQYF. For the CDR3, the DNA is TGTGCCAGCAGCGCAAGGACTAGCGGCCTCACAGATACGCAGTATTTT.

This clonotype was seen more than once but under ten times. The chain joins TRBV25-1 to TRBJ1-1, with TRBD1 matching over 7 bases. The germline V gene has CDR1 MGHDK and CDR2 SYGVNS. Trimming cost V 5 bases and J 2 bases; bases outside gene matches: 8. The CDR3 contains 15 residues. The CDR3 sequence is CASSNTGVDNTEAFF. DNA for the CDR3: TGTGCCAGCAGTAACACAGGGGTCGACAACACTGAAGCTTTCTTT.

This clonotype was seen only a few times. For the CDR3, the DNA is TGTGCCACCATGGTGGGGACAGGGACCTACGAGCAGTACTTC. Its protein product is CATMVGTGTYEQYF. The V gene is TRBV19, the J gene TRBJ2-7; 9 bases map to TRBD1. Per germline, CDR1 LNHDA and CDR2 SQIVND (reference sequence). The CDR3 is 14 amino acids. V shed 10 bases, J shed 2 bases, and the junction held 9 bases outside the gene matches.

Notes on this clonotype: A much larger clone differs from this one at a single base, so this may be a read error. V is TRBV19 and J is TRBJ2-1; D possibly corresponds to TRBD2 (6 bases). The CDR3 is 16 amino acids. Trimming pared 6 bases from V and 7 bases from J, leaving 22 bases between. Germline V CDR1 and CDR2: LNHDA, SQIVND (reference sequence). CDR3 in DNA: TGTGCCAGTAGGCCTAGCGAGAGGAGGTATTTGAATGAGCAGTTCTTC. Encoded protein: CASRPSERRYLNEQFF. Combining the CDR3 with reference TRBV19 and TRBJ2-1 gives the whole variable domain DGGITQSPKYLFRKEGQNVTLSCEQNLNHDAMYWYRQDPGQGLRLIYYSQIVNDFQKGDIAEGYSVSREKKESFPLTVTSAQKNPTAFYLCASRPSERRYLNEQFFGPGTRLTVL.

In its sample, this clonotype was seen a few times. The chain couples TRBV9 to TRBJ2-4; D ambiguous. Germline CDR1 SGDLS, CDR2 YYNGEE. With 2 bases removed from V and 0 bases from J, the gap between germline ends came to 6 bases. The CDR3 is 14 amino acids. CDR3 sequence reads: CASSVDLAKNIQYF. CDR3 coding DNA: TGTGCCAGCAGCGTTGATCTAGCCAAAAACATTCAGTACTTC. Drawing the rest from reference TRBV9 and TRBJ2-4, the complete variable domain is DSGVTQTPKHLITATGQRVTLRCSPRSGDLSVYWYQQSLDQGLQFLIQYYNGEERAKGNILERFSAQQFPDLHSELNLSSLELGDSALYFCASSVDLAKNIQYFGAGTRLSVL.

This clonotype has more than one count but fewer than ten. The gene calls are TRBV28 and TRBJ1-1, with TRBD1 as a possible D gene (6 bases). Germline CDR1 MDHEN, CDR2 SYDVKM. V gave up 6 bases and J gave up 1 base, with 15 bases separating them. There are 15 residues in the CDR3. The CDR3 DNA is TGTGCCAGCAGGCTCCAGGGGTCGAGGAACACTGAAGCTTTCTTT. Translation gives CASRLQGSRNTEAFF.

The chain carries TRBV7-2 and TRBJ1-6; 7 nucleotides agree with TRBD1. Per the germline V gene, CDR1 is SGHTA and CDR2 is FQGNSA. V lost 7 bases, J lost 4 bases, and 7 bases stayed unmatched. This CDR3 comprises 15 residues. CDR3 in DNA: TGTGCCAGCAAAAAGTCAGGGGGTTATAATTCACCCCTCCACTTT. This codes for CASKKSGGYNSPLHF.

The CDR3 sequence is CSAYRDLGNQPQHF. The CDR3, as DNA: TGCAGTGCTTACAGGGACCTCGGCAATCAGCCCCAGCATTTT. The chain couples TRBV20-1 to TRBJ1-5; perhaps TRBD1 as D (6 bases). The CDR3 totals 14 residues. Trimming left V 5 bases short and J 2 bases short, with 13 bases between. Germline V gene sequence: CDR1 DFQATT, CDR2 SNEGSKA (reference sequence).

The sample holds a few counts of this clonotype. The chain couples TRBV3-1 to TRBJ1-3; D unresolved. This CDR3 is built from 14 residues. The germline V gene encodes CDR1 LGHDT and CDR2 YNNKEL (reference sequence). Trimming pared 2 bases from V and 0 bases from J, leaving 5 bases between. The CDR3 region has the DNA TGTGCCAGCAGCCAAACTAACTCTGGAAACACCATATATTTT. It specifies CASSQTNSGNTIYF.

The CDR3 DNA follows: TGTGCCAGCAGTTACTCGGGTAGCGGGAGAGGGGTCTACAATGAGCAGTTCTTC. Its translation is CASSYSGSGRGVYNEQFF. J is TRBJ2-1 and V is TRBV6-2 or TRBV6-3; TRBD2 agrees at 9 bases. V lost 0 bases and J lost 3; bases outside the gene matches: 9. The CDR3 has 18 residues. Per the germline V gene, CDR1 is MNHEY and CDR2 is SVGEGT.

On this clonotype: One base separates it from a far larger clone, so it is likely a read error. This chain links TRBV12-3 or TRBV12-4 with TRBJ2-1; D unclear. V shed 3 bases and J shed 8 bases, with 11 bases lying between them. CDR3 length equals 13 residues. The CDR3 DNA reads as TGTGCCAGCAGTTTTCTAGAGTACGATGAGCAGTTCTTC. Translated, it gives CASSFLEYDEQFF.

Ten or more counts support this clonotype. The rearrangement uses TRBV7-6 and TRBJ2-1, with D uncertain. Per the germline V gene, CDR1 is SGHVS and CDR2 is FNYEAQ. This CDR3 comprises 16 residues. With 2 bases removed from V and 5 bases from J, the gap between germline ends came to 16 bases. CDR3 region: CASSLFPGEINNEQFF. CDR3 in DNA: TGTGCCAGCAGCTTATTCCCCGGAGAGATAAACAATGAGCAGTTCTTC.

The chain employs TRBV20-1 and TRBJ2-7; D perhaps matches TRBD2 (6 bases). Germline CDR1 is DFQATT and CDR2 is SNEGSKA (reference sequence). With 3 bases removed from V and 2 bases from J, the gap between germline ends came to 14 bases. This CDR3 is 14 amino acids long. CDR3 region: CSARSQRAAYEQYF. CDR3 nucleotides: TGCAGTGCTAGGTCCCAGCGGGCAGCCTACGAGCAGTACTTC.

This clonotype was recorded many times. The chain recombines TRBV10-3 with TRBJ2-1; D ambiguous. Germline CDR1 is ENHRY and CDR2 is SYGVKD. This CDR3 is built from 15 residues. V shed 2 bases and J shed 2 bases, with 10 bases lying between them. CDR3 residues: CAISEGEKAYNEQFF. CDR3 nucleotides: TGTGCCATCAGTGAGGGGGAAAAGGCCTACAATGAGCAGTTCTTC.

The chain uses TRBV18 and TRBJ1-2, with 9 bases aligning to TRBD1. CDR3 size: 17 residues. Germline V gene data show CDR1 as KGHSH and CDR2 as LQKENI. J lost 4 bases, V lost 5 bases, and 14 bases had no gene match. In nucleotides, the CDR3 is TGTGCCAGCTCAGCTACAGGGGGCGCTGCCCCCCCCTATGGCTACACCTTC. Translation gives CASSATGGAAPPYGYTF.